This paragraph covers one TCR beta chain sequence. This clonotype was counted ten times or more. Its antigen is still unknown. Within one base of it there is no much larger clone, and no base qualities were kept. The sample originates from a study of regulatory T cells in long-lasting Graves disease (dated by TCRdb to the early 2020s). About the study as a whole: Antithyroid drugs had been taken for less than 3 months by newly diagnosed Graves' disease patients. Peripheral blood TCR sequencing and RNA sequencing compared persistent Graves' disease patients with newly diagnosed Graves' disease patients. A total of around 35 samples were covered by TCR sequencing, comprising around 13 persistent and about 20 newly diagnosed Graves' disease patients. The study was conducted in China and was registered as a clinical trial. Results the study describes overall, beyond this receptor: The authors noted that the small sample size was a limitation that may lower accuracy. Persistent Graves' disease patients showed lower TCR Shannon entropy and fewer highly expanded clones than newly diagnosed patients, suggesting clonal expansion. TRBV28, TRBJ1-2 and TRBJ2-5 were preferentially used in persistent disease, while TRBV20-1 and TRBJ2-1 were favored in newly diagnosed disease. Only the TCR beta chain was sequenced and analyzed. A larger number of public clonotypes was shared among persistent patients (about 2,700) than among newly diagnosed patients (around 970). The study examined only peripheral blood because the primary lesion, thyroid tissue, could not be accessed.

The sample's time point label is to be understood as: newly diagnosed GD, antithyroid drugs for less than 3 months. RNA was extracted from PBMCs in TRIzol for both TCR sequencing and RNA sequencing. Graves' disease was diagnosed according to American Thyroid Association guidelines. Recruitment of patients was carried out at an endocrinology department in Xi'an, China. From each patient, approximately 9 milliliters of peripheral blood was collected into an EDTA anticoagulant tube. Ficoll Paque Plus density gradient separation was used to isolate PBMCs, and no additional T cell sorting was done. RNA quality was checked with an Agilent 2100 Bioanalyzer and agarose gel, and concentration with a NanoDrop 2000. Library method: multiplex PCR. Instrument on record: Illumina HiSeq 4000. TCR beta libraries were built with iRepertoire HTBI primers and Arm-PCR amplification of CDR3 regions. Before sequencing, the PCR products underwent gel purification. The authors processed their data as follows. Across samples, around 62 TRBV and around 15 TRBJ segments were identified and used for gene usage analysis of CDR3 amino acid clonotypes. Filtered high-quality paired reads were merged into contigs using COPE and FqMerger. BLAST was used to align contigs to the IMGT TRBV, TRBD and TRBJ reference genes, and CDR3 was defined following IMGT. Highly expanded clones were defined as clonotypes with a frequency above 0.1%. Shannon entropy was used to measure repertoire diversity, and the Gini coefficient was used to measure V-J evenness. Clonotypes shared by more than one individual were considered public. TCRdb applied fastp at Q25 and MiXCR to the public reads, then kept only in-frame beta chains. Identical CDR3 proteins give one entry, which carries the most common genes and DNA. In this record, the V and J calls reflect TCRdb's handling and not the investigators' own analysis. This sample lists 440,000 or so distinct CDR3 sequences; around 14% were detected once. The ten largest clones represent around 17% of the sample.

The V and J ends are trimmed by 4 bases and 0 bases, leaving 13 bases between them. CDR1 and CDR2 were assigned from the germline V gene as SGHRS and YFSETQ. The CDR3 runs 15 residues from the cysteine to the phenylalanine. Only the CDR3 region is kept as DNA, spanning 45 bases read in frame from base 1. These data were also reused for a study on T cells in Graves' hyperthyroidism and ophthalmopathy. As noted in the second study: Stable Graves' hyperthyroidism was defined as the absence of progression to ophthalmopathy over 18 months of follow-up. Hyperthyroidism patients were newly diagnosed, had a disease duration of under 2 months, and were aged 18 to 65 years. Any patient with an uncontrolled infection, another autoimmune disease, pregnancy or lactation was excluded. Diagnoses were based on clinical symptoms, serum thyroxine and TRAb, thyroid ultrasound and orbital computed tomography. A first-round RT-PCR of the TCR CDR3 used the HTBI primer set with the Qiagen OneStep RT-PCR kit. Blood samples also contained most of the expanded thyroid clonotypes (frequency above 0.001), which suggests that blood repertoires may reflect thyroid immune responses. A model built on a 13 V-J signature distinguished ophthalmopathy from stable hyperthyroidism, reaching approximately 89% sensitivity and 81.08% specificity in cross-validation and 80%/75% in testing. In validation, progression to ophthalmopathy was predicted by the model with around 70% sensitivity and 72.22% specificity, a median of about 6 months before onset. To identify TCR V-J signatures that set the groups apart, the researchers used a discovery cohort of approximately 98 patients, made up of some 41 with Graves' ophthalmopathy and 55 to 65 with stable Graves' hyperthyroidism. An independent validation cohort of 18 to 20 hyperthyroidism patients and about 15 patients who later progressed to ophthalmopathy tested prospective prediction of ophthalmopathy. For training and testing, the roughly 93 patients in the discovery cohort were randomly divided in a 7:3 ratio. The study also compared thyroid tissue and blood T-cell repertoires from about six Graves' hyperthyroidism patients. Once sampling was done, hyperthyroidism patients were given methimazole at a starting dose of 30 mg daily, whereas ophthalmopathy patients were given high-dose intravenous methylprednisolone. A second multiplex PCR round built the libraries, followed by size selection and purification. Paired-end sequencing of the libraries was performed with 100 bp reads on an Illumina HiSeq2000. SOAPnuke was used to process the raw data, throwing out any read that contained adapters or uncalled bases, had a mean Phred below 15, or lacked an exact constant-primer or identifier match. COPE v1.2.5 was used to merge the high-quality paired reads, and each unique nucleotide sequence was defined as a clonotype. MiTCR v1.1 was used to align the clonotypes against IMGT TRBV, TRBD and TRBJ reference segments. Analysis was restricted to V-J combinations with a frequency above 0.0001, which covered 99.2% of repertoires. A TCS score was defined as the ratio of F50 (clonal expansion) to E x V (chaos), with BLOSUM62-based TCRdist applied between CDR3 peptides within each V-J. Welch's t-statistics and random forest reduced 500 to 550 V-J features to about 13, which were used in a naive Bayes classifier (R e1071). No statistical method was used to fix the sample size in advance, and group allocation was not hidden from the investigators. TCR Vbeta CDR3 sequencing of 130 to 150 peripheral blood samples (approximately 44 ophthalmopathy, roughly 72 hyperthyroidism and roughly 17 progressor patients) is reported in the paper.

The sequence joins TRBV5-1 to TRBJ1-1, with the D gene not clear enough to name. This receptor was taken from a woman under 40 with Graves disease. Donor details come from another sample of the same person, matched by shared clones. The sample here was peripheral blood mononuclear cells (PBMCs), taken at new diagnosis, from a patient treated with antithyroid drugs. The CDR3 has the sequence CASSGRGGLNTEAFF. The DNA is as follows: TGCGCCAGCAGCGGGCGTGGAGGGTTGAACACTGAAGCTTTCTTT.